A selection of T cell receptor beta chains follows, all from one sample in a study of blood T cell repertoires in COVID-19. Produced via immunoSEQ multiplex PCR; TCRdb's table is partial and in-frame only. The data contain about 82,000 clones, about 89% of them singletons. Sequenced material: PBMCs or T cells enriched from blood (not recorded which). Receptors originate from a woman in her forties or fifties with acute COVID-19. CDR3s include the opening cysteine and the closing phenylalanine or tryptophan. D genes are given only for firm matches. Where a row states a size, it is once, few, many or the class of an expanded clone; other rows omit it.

cdr3_aa: CASSVVGLAGASGELFF
cdr3_nt: TGTGCCAGCAGCGTAGTAGGACTAGCGGGAGCATCCGGGGAGCTGTTTTTT
j_call: TRBJ2-2
v_call: TRBV9
d_call: TRBD2
clone_size: -
cdr3_length: 17

cdr3_aa: CATSDPRTGELFF
cdr3_nt: TGTGCCACCAGTGACCCCCGGACCGGGGAGCTGTTTTTT
j_call: TRBJ2-2
v_call: TRBV24-1
d_call: -
clone_size: -
cdr3_length: 13

cdr3_aa: CASSRGLEGYEQYF
cdr3_nt: TGTGCCAGCAGCCGGGGACTAGAAGGGTACGAGCAGTACTTC
j_call: TRBJ2-7
v_call: TRBV5-5
d_call: TRBD2
clone_size: -
cdr3_length: 14

cdr3_aa: CASSFGLAGPTSYNEQFF
cdr3_nt: TGTGCCAGCAGCTTCGGACTAGCGGGACCGACCTCCTACAATGAGCAGTTCTTC
j_call: TRBJ2-1
v_call: TRBV11-2
d_call: TRBD2
clone_size: -
cdr3_length: 18

cdr3_aa: CASSDGAGGGDTQYF
cdr3_nt: TGTGCCAGCAGTGACGGAGCGGGAGGCGGAGATACGCAGTATTTT
j_call: TRBJ2-3
v_call: TRBV6-4
d_call: TRBD2
clone_size: -
cdr3_length: 15

cdr3_aa: CASSLGDRGPNYGYTF
cdr3_nt: TGTGCCAGCAGTTTAGGAGACAGGGGCCCTAACTATGGCTACACCTTC
j_call: TRBJ1-2
v_call: TRBV28
d_call: TRBD1
clone_size: -
cdr3_length: 16

cdr3_aa: CASSEARVQPQHF
cdr3_nt: TGTGCCAGCAGTGAAGCGAGGGTTCAGCCCCAGCATTTT
j_call: TRBJ1-5
v_call: TRBV6-1
d_call: -
clone_size: -
cdr3_length: 13

cdr3_aa: CASSAGTGANQPQHF
cdr3_nt: TGTGCCAGCAGCGCCGGGACAGGGGCCAATCAGCCCCAGCATTTT
j_call: TRBJ1-5
v_call: TRBV9
d_call: TRBD1
clone_size: -
cdr3_length: 15

cdr3_aa: CASSQYRGEKNTEAFF
cdr3_nt: TGTGCCAGCAGCCAGTACAGGGGAGAGAAGAACACTGAAGCTTTCTTT
j_call: TRBJ1-1
v_call: TRBV13
d_call: TRBD1
clone_size: once
cdr3_length: 16

cdr3_aa: CASSQVLAGGGYNEQFF
cdr3_nt: TGCGCCAGCAGCCAAGTTTTAGCGGGAGGAGGCTACAATGAGCAGTTCTTC
j_call: TRBJ2-1
v_call: TRBV4-3
d_call: TRBD2
clone_size: -
cdr3_length: 17

cdr3_aa: CASSARTGEDTEAFF
cdr3_nt: TGTGCCAGTAGTGCGCGGACAGGGGAGGACACTGAAGCTTTCTTT
j_call: TRBJ1-1
v_call: TRBV19
d_call: TRBD1
clone_size: -
cdr3_length: 15

cdr3_aa: CSVEDEAASYEQYF
cdr3_nt: TGCAGCGTTGAAGATGAGGCAGCCTCCTACGAGCAGTACTTC
j_call: TRBJ2-7
v_call: TRBV29-1
d_call: -
clone_size: -
cdr3_length: 14

cdr3_aa: CASTTVAGGPGEQFF
cdr3_nt: TGTGCCAGCACCACGGTAGCGGGAGGGCCTGGTGAGCAGTTCTTC
j_call: TRBJ2-1
v_call: TRBV2
d_call: TRBD2
clone_size: -
cdr3_length: 15

cdr3_aa: CASSEAGDAFEQYF
cdr3_nt: TGTGCCAGCAGTGAAGCGGGCGACGCCTTCGAGCAGTACTTC
j_call: TRBJ2-7
v_call: TRBV6-1
d_call: -
clone_size: -
cdr3_length: 14

cdr3_aa: CASSRGQTDDSPLHF
cdr3_nt: TGTGCCAGCTCACGGGGACAGACGGATGATTCACCCCTCCACTTT
j_call: TRBJ1-6
v_call: TRBV18
d_call: TRBD1
clone_size: -
cdr3_length: 15

cdr3_aa: CASSYSTGNYGYTF
cdr3_nt: TGTGCCAGCAGTTACTCGACAGGGAACTATGGCTACACCTTC
j_call: TRBJ1-2
v_call: TRBV6-5
d_call: TRBD1
clone_size: -
cdr3_length: 14

cdr3_aa: CASSLRLITYEQYF
cdr3_nt: TGTGCCAGTAGCCTCAGACTGATTACCTACGAGCAGTACTTC
j_call: TRBJ2-7
v_call: TRBV19
d_call: -
clone_size: -
cdr3_length: 14

cdr3_aa: CASSPGARLHNEQFF
cdr3_nt: TGTGCCAGTAGTCCGGGAGCCCGACTACACAATGAGCAGTTCTTC
j_call: TRBJ2-1
v_call: TRBV19
d_call: -
clone_size: -
cdr3_length: 15

cdr3_aa: CASSRDRNTEAFF
cdr3_nt: TGTGCCAGCAGCCGTGACAGGAACACTGAAGCTTTCTTT
j_call: TRBJ1-1
v_call: TRBV7-6
d_call: -
clone_size: -
cdr3_length: 13

cdr3_aa: CASSPTQTDHTEAFF
cdr3_nt: TGTGCCAGCAGCCCGACCCAGACAGACCATACTGAAGCTTTCTTT
j_call: TRBJ1-1
v_call: TRBV14
d_call: -
clone_size: -
cdr3_length: 15

cdr3_aa: CSVRWGTGDTEAFF
cdr3_nt: TGCAGCGTTCGGTGGGGGACGGGGGACACTGAAGCTTTCTTT
j_call: TRBJ1-1
v_call: TRBV29-1
d_call: -
clone_size: -
cdr3_length: 14

cdr3_aa: CAWSVANNEQFF
cdr3_nt: TGTGCCTGGAGTGTGGCCAACAATGAGCAGTTCTTC
j_call: TRBJ2-1
v_call: TRBV30
d_call: -
clone_size: -
cdr3_length: 12